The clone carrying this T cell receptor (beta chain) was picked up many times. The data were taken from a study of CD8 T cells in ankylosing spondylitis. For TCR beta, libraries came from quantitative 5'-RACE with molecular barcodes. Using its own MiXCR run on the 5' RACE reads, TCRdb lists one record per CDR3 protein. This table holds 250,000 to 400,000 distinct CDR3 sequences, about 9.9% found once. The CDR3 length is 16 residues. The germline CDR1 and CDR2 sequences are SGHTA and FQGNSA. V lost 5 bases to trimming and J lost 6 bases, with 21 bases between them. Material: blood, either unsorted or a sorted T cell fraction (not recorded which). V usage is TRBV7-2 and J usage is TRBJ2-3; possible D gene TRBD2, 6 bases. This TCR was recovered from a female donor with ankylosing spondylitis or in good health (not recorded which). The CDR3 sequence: CASSPDLLAWADTQYF. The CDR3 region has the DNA TGTGCCAGCAGCCCCGATCTCCTAGCGTGGGCGGATACGCAGTATTTT.